The 18 T cell receptor beta chains presented below share a single source sample, sequenced in a study of blood T cell repertoires in COVID-19. Only in-frame clones appear in the TCRdb table, and some are missing; sequencing was by immunoSEQ multiplex PCR. The sample includes about 380,000 clones, 80% to 90% seen only once; the top ten take roughly 1.4%. What was sequenced was PBMCs or T cells enriched from blood (not recorded which). The receptors stem from a man aged 25 to 40 who had recovered from COVID-19.

The chain has TRBV19 and TRBJ2-7; 7 nucleotides match TRBD2. This CDR3 has 14 residues. The germline V gene encodes CDR1 LNHDA and CDR2 SQIVND (reference sequence). V lost 9 bases, J lost 3 bases, and 11 bases stayed unmatched. The CDR3 coding sequence is TGTGCCAGCGGGGGGAGGGAAGCTGTCTACGAGCAGTACTTC. Amino acids: CASGGREAVYEQYF.

The chain couples TRBV7-9 to TRBJ1-1; 9 positions match TRBD1. This CDR3 is 14 amino acids long. Germline V gene data show CDR1 as SEHNR and CDR2 as FQNEAQ (reference sequence). V lost 2 bases to trimming and J lost 6 bases; unmatched junction nucleotides: 4. The DNA of the CDR3 is TGTGCCAGCAGCTTACCGACAGGGGGGGCTGAAGCTTTCTTT. Its protein product is CASSLPTGGAEAFF.

This clone was found once. CDR3 DNA: TGTGCCAGCTCACAAGAACAGGGGGCATGGGAGACCCAGTACTTC. Residues: CASSQEQGAWETQYF. The J gene is TRBJ2-5, the V gene TRBV18; 9 bases map to TRBD1. V lost 4 bases to trimming and J lost 5 bases; unmatched junction nucleotides: 8. Germline V gives CDR1 KGHSH, CDR2 LQKENI. The CDR3 runs to 15 residues.

This clone has only one observation. The V gene is TRBV30, the J gene TRBJ1-1; maybe TRBD1 (6 bases). CDR3 length: 13 amino acids. CDR1 and CDR2 from the germline V gene are GTSNPN and SVGIG (reference sequence). V gave up 5 bases and J gave up 0 bases, with 10 bases separating them. As DNA, the CDR3 is TGTGCCTGGGATACAGGGATGAACACTGAAGCTTTCTTT. The encoded protein is CAWDTGMNTEAFF.

DNA for the CDR3: TGCGCCACCCTACCGGGACAGGGGGGAGCAGATACGCAGTATTTT. It encodes CATLPGQGGADTQYF. The chain has TRBV5-1 and TRBJ2-3; the match to TRBD1 covers 11 bases. The CDR3 runs to 15 residues. V dropped 9 bases and J dropped 4; count of bases not matched to a gene: 10. In germline, CDR1 is SGHRS, CDR2 YFSETQ. The variable domain in full, with the rest retrieved from reference TRBV5-1 and TRBJ2-3, is KAGVTQTPRYLIKTRGQQVTLSCSPISGHRSVSWYQQTPGQGLQFLFEYFSETQRNKGNFPGRFSGRQFSNSRSEMNVSTLELGDSALYLCATLPGQGGADTQYFGPGTRLTVL.

This clone was seen once. The V and J genes are TRBV11-1 and TRBJ1-3; D remains unclear. Trimming removed 10 bases from V and 1 base from J, with 11 bases in between. Germline CDR1 and CDR2: SGHAT and FQDESV (reference sequence). The CDR3 extends over 13 amino acids. This CDR3 reads CATATLSGNTIYF. The CDR3 DNA reads TGTGCCACCGCGACATTGTCTGGAAACACCATATATTTT.

The chain has TRBV2 and TRBJ1-5; D might be TRBD1 (5 bases). V lost 3 bases to trimming and J lost 3 bases, with 15 bases between them. Germline lookup yields CDR1 SNHLY and CDR2 FYNNEI. The CDR3 has 16 residues. The DNA of the CDR3 is TGTGCCAGCAGTGACGGCAGGGTAGCCTCCAATCAGCCCCAGCATTTT. It yields the protein CASSDGRVASNQPQHF.

About this clone: This same CDR3 is encoded by further DNA sequences in the sample. The chain joins TRBV2 to TRBJ1-1; D is unclear. This CDR3 spans 13 amino acids. V gave up 4 bases and J gave up 1 base, with 7 bases separating them. Germline V gene sequence: CDR1 SNHLY, CDR2 FYNNEI. CDR3 sequence reads: CASSVSGNTEAFF. In DNA, the CDR3 is TGTGCCAGCAGTGTGTCAGGGAACACTGAAGCTTTCTTT.

The rearrangement uses TRBV7-9 and TRBJ1-5; D is possibly TRBD1 (5 bases). The CDR3 covers 12 residues. Deletions cut 5 bases from V and 4 bases from J, with 6 bases between. Germline V gene data show CDR1 as SEHNR and CDR2 as FQNEAQ (reference sequence). CDR3 amino acids: CASSGANQPQHF. DNA for the CDR3: TGTGCCAGCAGCGGGGCGAATCAGCCCCAGCATTTT. Supplemented by reference TRBV7-9 and TRBJ1-5, the full variable domain reads DTGVSQNPRHKITKRGQNVTFRCDPISEHNRLYWYRQTLGQGPEFLTYFQNEAQLEKSRLLSDRFSAERPKGSFSTLEIQRTEQGDSAMYLCASSGANQPQHFGDGTRLSIL.

DNA for the CDR3: TGTGCCAGCAGTGAATCAACAGGAGGGTCCACTGAAGCTTTCTTT. Its translation is CASSESTGGSTEAFF. The chain couples TRBV2 to TRBJ1-1, with D perhaps matching TRBD1 (5 bases). The germline V gene has CDR1 SNHLY and CDR2 FYNNEI. V lost 2 bases to trimming and J lost 4 bases, with 14 bases between them. The CDR3 contains 15 residues.

The chain carries TRBV5-4 and TRBJ1-6; no reliable D call. Germline-derived CDR1 and CDR2 are SGHNT and YYREEE (reference sequence). This CDR3 comprises 16 residues. Trimming removed 0 bases from V and 0 bases from J, with 7 bases in between. CDR3 region: CASSLERGSYNSPLHF. For the CDR3, the DNA is TGTGCCAGCAGCTTGGAGCGGGGCTCCTATAATTCACCCCTCCACTTT.

The chain uses TRBV29-1 and TRBJ2-3, with 7 bases fitting TRBD2. Germline loops: CDR1 SQVTM, CDR2 ANQGSEA. Losses at the gene ends were 6 bases for V and 0 bases for J; bases not matched to a gene: 6. This CDR3 region has 14 residues. DNA of the CDR3: TGCAGCGTGGGGGACGGGGGGAGCACAGATACGCAGTATTTT. It yields the protein CSVGDGGSTDTQYF.

This chain joins TRBV9 and TRBJ2-3; maybe TRBD1 (6 bases). Germline V gene sequence: CDR1 SGDLS, CDR2 YYNGEE. The CDR3 contains 17 residues. V shed 0 bases and J shed 1 base, with 15 bases lying between them. The CDR3 reads CASSVASGGFGTDTQYF. CDR3 sequence (DNA): TGTGCCAGCAGCGTAGCTAGTGGGGGCTTCGGCACAGATACGCAGTATTTT.

This clone has a single count. The gene calls are TRBV29-1 and TRBJ1-3; D uncertain. Trimming pared 3 bases from V and 4 bases from J, leaving 10 bases between. The CDR3 is made up of 13 amino acids. CDR1 and CDR2 (germline): SQVTM, ANQGSEA. The CDR3: CSVEFTSGNTIYF. DNA for the CDR3: TGCAGCGTTGAGTTTACTTCAGGAAACACCATATATTTT.

The chain carries TRBV7-9 and TRBJ2-3; weak D call: TRBD1 (6 bases). The germline V and J ends were trimmed by 5 bases and 2 bases, with 14 bases remaining between them. CDR1 is SEHNR and CDR2 is FQNEAQ in the germline V gene (reference sequence). The length of the CDR3 is 15 residues. CDR3 DNA sequence: TGTGCCAGCAGCCCGAGACAGGACAACACAGATACGCAGTATTTT. As protein: CASSPRQDNTDTQYF.

This clone was seen only once. The gene calls are TRBV19 and TRBJ2-7, with 9 bases matching TRBD1. CDR1 LNHDA and CDR2 SQIVND come from the germline V gene (reference sequence). The length of the CDR3 is 15 residues. Germline trimming cut 2 bases from V and 5 bases from J; bases unmatched to any gene: 7. CDR3 nucleotide sequence: TGTGCCAGTAGTATATCTTCGGGGACAGGGAACGAGCAGTACTTC. This translates into CASSISSGTGNEQYF.

For this clone: In the same sample, other DNA sequences code for this CDR3. The gene calls are TRBV20-1 and TRBJ2-7, with TRBD1 matching 11 bases. The CDR3 is 11 residues long. The germline V gene has CDR1 DFQATT and CDR2 SNEGSKA (reference sequence). V gave up 8 bases and J gave up 7 bases; unmatched junction bases: 4. DNA for the CDR3: TGCAGTACCGGGACAGGGGGTGAGCAGTACTTC. Translated, it gives CSTGTGGEQYF.

This rearrangement joins TRBV6-5 to TRBJ2-3, with 10 bases fitting TRBD2. Germline V CDR1 and CDR2: MNHEY, SVGAGI. CDR3 length: 13 residues. V was pared by 6 bases and J by 9 bases, with 6 bases of the junction left unmatched. The CDR3 reads CASSPTSGPTQYF. Written as DNA, the CDR3 is TGTGCCAGCAGCCCGACTAGCGGGCCGACGCAGTATTTT.